This TCR beta chain was observed in a study of T cell responses to AZD1222 COVID-19 vaccine. In the case of this clone: The antigen remains undetermined.

The table came from immunoSEQ multiplex PCR; TCRdb's copy has only in-frame clones and leaves some out. The sample has approximately 110,000 clones, roughly 85% seen once; the top ten hold 3.5% to 5.5%. Study-level findings and limits: Two AZD1222 doses significantly raised spike-specific TCR breadth and depth over controls. Repertoires were collected only later (after the peak T cell response had occurred). Donors were largely white British and mainly female; clonal diversity was possibly underestimated. Nearly half of spike-specific TCRs reportedly go after variant regions that carry no mutations.

The specimen comprised peripheral blood, sampled 28 days after the second AZD1222 dose. The receptor was isolated from an adult who received the AZD1222 COVID-19 vaccine.

The CDR3 DNA sequence: TGTGCCTGGAACCCCGGGTGGAACACTGAAGCTTTCTTT. Its translation is CAWNPGWNTEAFF. The chain joins TRBV30 to TRBJ1-1; D unresolved. The ends were cut back, 4 bases at V and 1 base at J, with 10 bases in the middle. CDR1 and CDR2 from the germline V gene are GTSNPN and SVGIG (reference sequence). The CDR3 sequence is 13 residues long. Together with reference TRBV30 and TRBJ1-1, the CDR3 gives the full variable domain: SQTIHQWPATLVQPVGSPLSLECTVEGTSNPNLYWYRQAAGRGLQLLFYSVGIGQISSEVPQNLSASRPQDRQFILSSKKLLLSDSGFYLCAWNPGWNTEAFFGQGTRLTVV.